These 6 T cell receptor beta chains were sequenced from one sample in a study of CD8+ T cells in alopecia areata. As the sequencing template, cDNA was produced by extracting RNA and reverse transcribing it. Assay used: immunoSEQ multiplex PCR; TCRdb lists only in-frame clones, some missing. This table has about 150,000 clones, about 54% appearing once. Material for sequencing was CD4+ T cells sorted from blood. The receptors come from a human donor in good health.

The chain combines TRBV6-5 with TRBJ2-3, with a weak D call TRBD2 (6 bases). CDR1 MNHEY and CDR2 SVGAGI come from the germline V gene. The germline V and J ends were trimmed by 5 bases and 2 bases, with 14 bases remaining between them. The CDR3 contains 15 residues. CDR3 sequence (DNA): TGTGCCAGCAGTACAAGGGGACTGTACACAGATACGCAGTATTTT. As protein: CASSTRGLYTDTQYF.

The J gene is TRBJ2-7, the V gene TRBV20-1; D is unclear. Deletions cut 3 bases from V and 3 bases from J, with 6 bases between. Per germline, CDR1 DFQATT and CDR2 SNEGSKA (reference sequence). The CDR3 length is 11 residues. The CDR3 DNA follows: TGCAGTGCTAGGAGAGTCTACGAGCAGTACTTC. Its translation is CSARRVYEQYF.

This clone appeared a few times. The V gene is TRBV15, the J gene TRBJ2-1; the match to TRBD2 covers 14 bases. The CDR3 length is 18 residues. After removal of 5 bases from V and 4 bases from J, the junction contained 10 bases not matched to a gene. Germline V gives CDR1 LNHNV, CDR2 YYDKDF (reference sequence). CDR3 nucleotide sequence: TGTGCCACCAGCCCTCGGACTAGCGGGAGGACTAAGTACAATGAGCAGTTCTTC. It specifies CATSPRTSGRTKYNEQFF.

V gene TRBV9 combines with J gene TRBJ1-5, with D unclear. CDR3 length equals 14 residues. Per germline, CDR1 SGDLS and CDR2 YYNGEE. Trimming took 0 bases from V and 3 from J, leaving 7 bases between them. This chain's CDR3 is CASSVGQANQPQHF. The CDR3, as DNA: TGTGCCAGCAGCGTAGGTCAGGCCAATCAGCCCCAGCATTTT.

The chain is built from TRBV5-1 and TRBJ2-5; 13 bases map to TRBD2. Germline values: CDR1 SGHRS, CDR2 YFSETQ. The junction had 5 bases not matched to a gene; V was cut back by 4 bases and J by 5 bases. This CDR3 has 15 amino acids. This CDR3 reads CASSDGTSGTETQYF. In nucleotides, the CDR3 is TGCGCCAGCAGCGACGGGACTAGCGGGACGGAGACCCAGTACTTC.

This clone occurred a few times. The chain links TRBV4-2 to TRBJ2-5; no clear D gene. The V end lost 5 bases, the J end lost 4 bases, and 17 bases lay between the germline ends. Germline lookup yields CDR1 LGHNA and CDR2 YNFKEQ. This CDR3 is 15 amino acids long. The CDR3 here is CASSEGPTRAETQYF. CDR3 nucleotide sequence: TGTGCCAGCAGCGAAGGCCCCACCCGGGCAGAGACCCAGTACTTC.